These 27 T cell receptor beta chains were sequenced from one sample in a study of shared clonotypes between healthy human individuals. Repertoires were generated with immunoSEQ multiplex PCR, while TCRdb's copy carries only in-frame clones and drops some. The sample carries 2 million to 3 million clones, 93% recorded once. Sequencing input: naive CD4+ T cells from PBMCs. Subset specified: CD45RA+ positively selected. The receptors originated from a man aged 18 to 30 in good health. Some clones in this sample may be carry-over from other donors' samples.

The rearrangement links TRBV5-5 to TRBJ2-2; 9 nucleotides align to TRBD2. The CDR3 sequence is 17 residues long. The V and J ends lost 2 bases and 5 bases, in that order; junction bases with no gene match: 10. Germline loops: CDR1 SGHKS, CDR2 YYEKEE (reference sequence). CDR3 amino acids: CASSFIIAGVKTGELFF. CDR3 sequence (DNA): TGTGCCAGCAGCTTTATCATAGCGGGAGTAAAGACCGGGGAGCTGTTTTTT.

Remarks on this clone: Other nucleotide sequences in the sample specify the same CDR3. The chain employs TRBV5-1 and TRBJ1-2, with 7 positions matching TRBD1. Losses at the gene ends were 0 bases for V and 6 bases for J; bases not matched to a gene: 5. From germline, CDR1 is SGHRS and CDR2 YFSETQ. This CDR3 region has 14 residues. CDR3 bases: TGCGCCAGCAGCTTGGGACAGGGAGAGGATGGCTACACCTTC. Its translation is CASSLGQGEDGYTF.

The chain combines TRBV5-4 with TRBJ2-5, with D possibly matching TRBD1 (5 bases). This CDR3 comprises 14 residues. V lost 2 bases and J lost 5, with 13 bases in between. Looked up from germline, CDR1 is SGHNT and CDR2 is YYREEE (reference sequence). The DNA of the CDR3 is TGTGCCAGCAGCTTCCAGGGCCAAGCGGAGACCCAGTACTTC. Protein product: CASSFQGQAETQYF.

Only one count was recorded for this clone. V and J are TRBV7-2 and TRBJ2-2; perhaps TRBD1 as D (6 bases). V lost 5 bases and J lost 5, with 12 bases in between. Germline V gene sequence: CDR1 SGHTA, CDR2 FQGNSA. The CDR3 extends over 14 amino acids. The CDR3 sequence: CASSRNRVTGELFF. The CDR3 nucleotides are TGTGCCAGCAGCCGCAACAGGGTTACCGGGGAGCTGTTTTTT.

The rearrangement uses TRBV30 and TRBJ1-2; 7 positions agree with TRBD1. The CDR3 is 12 amino acids. V shed 6 bases, J shed 11 bases, and the junction held 12 bases outside the gene matches. Germline values: CDR1 GTSNPN, CDR2 SVGIG (reference sequence). The CDR3 reads CACERGPGGYTF. The CDR3 DNA sequence: TGTGCCTGCGAGCGAGGGCCAGGGGGTTACACCTTC.

The table lists this clone with a few counts. The chain links TRBV5-4 to TRBJ1-4; TRBD1 aligns across 7 bases. This CDR3 is built from 14 residues. J was trimmed by 7 bases and V by 4 bases; bases with no gene match: 7. In germline, CDR1 is SGHNT, CDR2 YYREEE (reference sequence). The CDR3 DNA sequence: TGTGCCAGCAGCGCCCGGGACAGTGGTGAAAAACTGTTTTTT. Its translation is CASSARDSGEKLFF.

The chain links TRBV19 to TRBJ2-7, with 11 bases matching TRBD2. This CDR3 region has 14 residues. CDR1 is LNHDA and CDR2 is SQIVND in the germline V gene (reference sequence). V lost 5 bases to trimming and J lost 3 bases; unmatched junction nucleotides: 3. The CDR3 DNA is TGTGCCAGTAGTGGACTAGCGGGCTACTACGAGCAGTACTTC. It translates to CASSGLAGYYEQYF.

V gene TRBV27 combines with J gene TRBJ1-4; 7 nucleotides agree with TRBD1. The germline V gene has CDR1 MNHEY and CDR2 SMNVEV (reference sequence). This CDR3 is 16 amino acids long. V shed 9 bases, J shed 4 bases, and the junction held 14 bases outside the gene matches. As DNA, the CDR3 is TGTGCCAGTAGAGGGTTGGCAGGGGGGAGTAATGAAAAACTGTTTTTT. Its protein product is CASRGLAGGSNEKLFF.

The chain links TRBV5-4 to TRBJ2-7; D is unresolved. V dropped 1 base and J dropped 2 bases, with 10 bases sitting between them. The CDR3 sequence is 14 residues long. Germline V gene lookup returns CDR1 SGHNT and CDR2 YYREEE (reference sequence). The CDR3: CASSLFGIAYEQYF. The DNA for the CDR3 is TGTGCCAGCAGCTTGTTTGGGATAGCCTACGAGCAGTACTTC.

This sequence joins TRBV9 and TRBJ2-3; 9 bases map to TRBD2. The ends lost 4 bases at V and 6 bases at J; junction bases unmatched: 12. The CDR3 is 16 amino acids. Germline CDR1 is SGDLS and CDR2 is YYNGEE. In DNA, the CDR3 is TGTGCCAGCAGCCCCCCATGGCGGGAGGGCCAGGATACGCAGTATTTT. As protein: CASSPPWREGQDTQYF.

This clone was seen only once. V and J are TRBV30 and TRBJ2-3, with D uncertain. This CDR3 has 11 amino acids. Trimming removed 2 bases at V and 5 bases at J, with 5 bases between. The germline gives CDR1 GTSNPN, CDR2 SVGIG (reference sequence). This CDR3 reads CAWSLEDTQYF. In DNA, the CDR3 is TGTGCCTGGAGTCTGGAAGATACGCAGTATTTT.

This clone was detected only once. The CDR3: CASSGQPTNEKLFF. The CDR3 region has the DNA TGTGCCAGCAGCGGACAGCCAACTAATGAAAAACTGTTTTTT. The genes are TRBV6-5 and TRBJ1-4, with D perhaps matching TRBD1 (6 bases). Between the trimmed V and J ends, which lost 6 bases and 0 bases, there was a span of 8 bases. This CDR3 is built from 14 residues. CDR1 is MNHEY, CDR2 SVGAGI, per germline.

V gene TRBV5-8 combines with J gene TRBJ1-1, with D unclear. This CDR3 has 16 amino acids. V was cut by 0 bases and J by 0 bases, with 12 bases left in between. Germline loops: CDR1 SGHTS, CDR2 YDEGEE. In nucleotides, the CDR3 is TGTGCCAGCAGCTTGGTTACAGTGTACATGAACACTGAAGCTTTCTTT. Translation gives CASSLVTVYMNTEAFF.

The table lists this clone with a count of one. The chain is built from TRBV4-1 and TRBJ2-3; D may match TRBD1 or TRBD2 (5 bases each). CDR1 MGHRA and CDR2 YSYEKL come from the germline V gene. This CDR3 has 15 amino acids. The V end was cut by 4 bases, the J end by 1 base, with 12 bases between. CDR3 in amino acids: CASSRVGDGTDTQYF. The CDR3, as DNA: TGCGCCAGCAGCCGGGTGGGGGATGGCACAGATACGCAGTATTTT.

This rearrangement joins TRBV28 to TRBJ2-7, with D perhaps matching TRBD1 or TRBD2 (5 bases each). This CDR3 comprises 15 residues. CDR1 is MDHEN, CDR2 SYDVKM, per germline. Trimming cost V 6 bases and J 0 bases, with 15 bases left between them. DNA of the CDR3: TGTGCCAGCAGAGGGACCCGGGACCTCTCCTACGAGCAGTACTTC. Translation: CASRGTRDLSYEQYF.

This sequence joins TRBV4-1 and TRBJ2-3, with TRBD1 matching 12 bases. The ends lost 2 bases at V and 6 bases at J; junction bases unmatched: 15. CDR1 is MGHRA and CDR2 is YSYEKL in the germline V gene. CDR3 length equals 19 residues. The CDR3 sequence is CASSQPGQGASGTWDTQYF. DNA for the CDR3: TGCGCCAGCAGCCAACCGGGACAGGGGGCTAGCGGGACCTGGGATACGCAGTATTTT.

The chain carries TRBV7-8 and TRBJ1-2; 8 bases align to TRBD1. The CDR3 loop spans 17 amino acids. Trimming cost V 5 bases and J 6 bases; bases outside gene matches: 17. Germline CDR1 and CDR2: SGHVS and FQNEAQ. This chain's CDR3 is CASSPEGAGGKSDGYTF. CDR3 in DNA: TGTGCCAGCAGCCCTGAGGGAGCAGGGGGCAAGTCGGATGGCTACACCTTC.

CDR3 DNA: TGCGCCAGCAGCTTGGACGATTCGGGCCGCGAGCAGTTCTTC. Translated: CASSLDDSGREQFF. This chain joins TRBV5-1 and TRBJ2-1; no firm D call. V lost 0 bases and J 10 bases, leaving 14 bases between the germline ends. The germline gives CDR1 SGHRS, CDR2 YFSETQ. The CDR3 sequence is 14 residues long.

The chain employs TRBV5-4 and TRBJ2-6; unclear D gene. Trimming took off 3 bases at V and 4 bases at J, with 11 bases between the two ends. CDR3 length equals 15 residues. Germline CDR1 is SGHNT and CDR2 is YYREEE (reference sequence). The CDR3 DNA follows: TGTGCCAGCAGCTCCGCCAGAGACGGGGCCAACGTCCTGACTTTC. Translation gives CASSSARDGANVLTF.

The chain carries TRBV7-4 and TRBJ2-2; D gene ambiguous. Trimming removed 1 base at V and 1 base at J, with 13 bases between. There are 17 residues in the CDR3. Germline V gives CDR1 SGHVT, CDR2 SQSDAQ. CDR3 bases: TGTGCCAGCAGCTTAGGTAACTCAAGTAGGAACACCGGGGAGCTGTTTTTT. Translating gives CASSLGNSSRNTGELFF.

V gene TRBV5-6 combines with J gene TRBJ2-6; possible D gene TRBD1, 6 bases. There are 15 residues in the CDR3. Germline-derived CDR1 and CDR2 are SGHDT and YYEEEE. Trimming removed 5 bases at V and 4 bases at J, with 13 bases between. CDR3 sequence (DNA): TGTGCCAGCAGACAACAGGGTGACGGGGCCAACGTCCTGACTTTC. Translating gives CASRQQGDGANVLTF.

V usage is TRBV4-2 and J usage is TRBJ2-3; 12 bases are a match to TRBD2. This CDR3 has 18 amino acids. In germline, CDR1 is LGHNA, CDR2 YNFKEQ. With V trimmed by 3 bases and J by 0 bases, 7 bases remained unmatched. The CDR3 DNA sequence: TGTGCCAGCAGCCAGGGTGGACTAGCGGGGCCTAGCACAGATACGCAGTATTTT. The encoded protein is CASSQGGLAGPSTDTQYF.

This rearrangement joins TRBV11-3 to TRBJ2-2; D remains unclear. The CDR3 totals 11 residues. The germline gives CDR1 SGHNT, CDR2 YENEEA. Trimming removed 5 bases at V and 7 bases at J, with 5 bases between. The CDR3 coding sequence is TGTGCCAGCAGCAAGGACGGGGAGCTGTTTTTT. Its translation is CASSKDGELFF.

The V call is TRBV9, the J call TRBJ2-5; TRBD1 matches 9 bases. V shed 4 bases and J 4 bases; nucleotides not matched to a gene: 5. CDR3 length: 14 residues. CDR1 is SGDLS, CDR2 YYNGEE, per germline. The CDR3 sequence is CASSSPDRGETQYF. The CDR3, as DNA: TGTGCCAGCAGCTCCCCGGACAGGGGAGAGACCCAGTACTTC.

The chain has TRBV27 and TRBJ1-2, with D unresolved. The CDR3 is made up of 13 amino acids. The V gene lost 0 bases and the J gene lost 2 bases, with 4 bases spanning the gap. The V gene's germline CDR1 is MNHEY and CDR2 SMNVEV (reference sequence). The CDR3 DNA follows: TGTGCCAGCAGTTTATCCCGGAACTATGGCTACACCTTC. This translates into CASSLSRNYGYTF.

J is TRBJ1-4 and V is TRBV5-4, with D tentatively TRBD1 (5 bases). Trimming took off 2 bases at V and 7 bases at J, with 12 bases between the two ends. Germline V gives CDR1 SGHNT, CDR2 YYREEE (reference sequence). CDR3 size: 14 residues. The CDR3 nucleotides are TGTGCCAGCAGCTTACCAGGGTTTCGTGAAAAACTGTTTTTT. Its protein is CASSLPGFREKLFF.

This chain uses TRBV7-2 with TRBJ2-1; possibly TRBD2 for D (7 bases). Germline values: CDR1 SGHTA, CDR2 FQGNSA. This CDR3 has 16 residues. V was cut by 5 bases and J by 6 bases, with 20 bases left in between. The CDR3 loop reads CASSRLGGPKSNEQFF. The DNA for the CDR3 is TGTGCCAGCAGCCGACTGGGGGGGCCTAAGTCCAATGAGCAGTTCTTC.